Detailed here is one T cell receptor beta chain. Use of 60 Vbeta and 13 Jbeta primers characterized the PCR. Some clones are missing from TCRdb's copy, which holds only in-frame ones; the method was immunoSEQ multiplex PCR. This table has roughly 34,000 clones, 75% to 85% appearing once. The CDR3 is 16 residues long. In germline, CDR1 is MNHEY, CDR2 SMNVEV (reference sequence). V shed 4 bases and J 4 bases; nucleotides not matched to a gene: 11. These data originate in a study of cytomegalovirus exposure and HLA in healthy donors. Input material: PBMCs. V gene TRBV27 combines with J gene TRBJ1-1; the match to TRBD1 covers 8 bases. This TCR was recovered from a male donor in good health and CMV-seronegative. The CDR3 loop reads CASSSRPGQEATEAFF. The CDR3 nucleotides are TGTGCCAGCAGTTCGAGACCGGGACAGGAGGCCACTGAAGCTTTCTTT.